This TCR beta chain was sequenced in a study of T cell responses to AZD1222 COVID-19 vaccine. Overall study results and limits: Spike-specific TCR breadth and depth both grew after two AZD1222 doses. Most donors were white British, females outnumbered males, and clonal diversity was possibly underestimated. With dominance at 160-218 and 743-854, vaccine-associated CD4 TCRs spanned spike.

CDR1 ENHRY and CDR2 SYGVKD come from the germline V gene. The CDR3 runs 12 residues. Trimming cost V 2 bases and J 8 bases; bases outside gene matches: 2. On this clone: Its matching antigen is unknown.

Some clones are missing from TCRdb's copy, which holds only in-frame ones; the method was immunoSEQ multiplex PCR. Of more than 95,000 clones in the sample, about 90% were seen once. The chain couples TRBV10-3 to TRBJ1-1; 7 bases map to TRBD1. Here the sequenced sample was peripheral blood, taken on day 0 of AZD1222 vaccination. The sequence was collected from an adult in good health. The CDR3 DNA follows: TGTGCCATCAGTGAGGGACAGGCCGAAGCTTTCTTT. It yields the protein CAISEGQAEAFF.